This T cell receptor beta chain was recovered during a study of T cells after yellow fever vaccination. The CDR3 totals 11 residues. CDR1 is DFQATT and CDR2 is SNEGSKA in the germline V gene (reference sequence). The V and J ends lost 8 bases and 1 base respectively, with 8 bases between them. TCRdb used MiXCR to reprocess the 5' RACE reads, holding one entry per CDR3 protein. The sample carries under 55,000 distinct CDR3 sequences, less than 8.5% recorded once. Findings of the study overall: Weaker overall was a secondary response that nonetheless peaked faster, on day 5 versus 15. A small proportion of clonotypes was detected in both the CD4 and CD8 compartments. At 96% for CD4 and about 88% for CD8, most primary-vaccination clones showed up again after the booster. Bulk-population clonotypes that are abundant could appear as contaminants in FACS-sorted repertoires.

The rearrangement links TRBV20-1 to TRBJ1-1; no firm D call. Here the sequenced sample was CD8+ T cells not binding an NS4B(214-222) dextramer, sorted from PBMCs, taken roughly 47 days after the first yellow fever vaccination. The clonotype originates from a young man who received the YFV17D yellow fever vaccine. The CDR3 region is CSPEGNTEAFF. As DNA, the CDR3 is TGCAGTCCCGAGGGGAACACTGAAGCTTTCTTT.